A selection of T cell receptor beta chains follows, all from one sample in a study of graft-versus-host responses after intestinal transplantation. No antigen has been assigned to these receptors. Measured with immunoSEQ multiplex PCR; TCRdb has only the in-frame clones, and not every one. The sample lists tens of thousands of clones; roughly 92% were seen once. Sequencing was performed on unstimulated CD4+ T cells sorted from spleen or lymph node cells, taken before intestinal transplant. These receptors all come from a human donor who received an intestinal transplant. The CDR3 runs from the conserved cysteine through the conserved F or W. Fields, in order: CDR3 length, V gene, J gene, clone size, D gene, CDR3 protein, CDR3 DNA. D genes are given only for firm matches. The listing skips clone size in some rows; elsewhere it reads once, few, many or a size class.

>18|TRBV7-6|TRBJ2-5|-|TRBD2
CASSTISGTSGSGETQYF
TGTGCCAGCAGCACCATTTCCGGGACTAGCGGGAGTGGGGAGACCCAGTACTTC
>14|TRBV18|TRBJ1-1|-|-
CASSPTGGDSEAFF
TGTGCCAGCTCACCCACGGGCGGGGATTCTGAAGCTTTCTTT
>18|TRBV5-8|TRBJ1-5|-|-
CASSFPGRRLYSNQPQHF
TGTGCCAGCAGCTTCCCGGGCCGAAGATTATATAGCAATCAGCCCCAGCATTTT
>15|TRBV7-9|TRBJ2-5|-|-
CASSLFPQGQETQYF
TGTGCCAGCAGCTTATTCCCCCAGGGCCAAGAGACCCAGTACTTC
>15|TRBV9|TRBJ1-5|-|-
CASSVGGWGNQPQHF
TGTGCCAGCAGCGTAGGGGGTTGGGGCAATCAGCCCCAGCATTTT
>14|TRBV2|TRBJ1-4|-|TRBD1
CATSGDRGFEKLFF
TGTGCCACCTCAGGGGACAGGGGCTTTGAAAAACTGTTTTTT
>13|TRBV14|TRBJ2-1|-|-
CASSSDRFNEQFF
TGTGCCAGTAGCTCCGACAGGTTCAATGAGCAGTTCTTC
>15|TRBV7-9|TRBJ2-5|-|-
CASTKLRGYQETQYF
TGTGCCAGCACCAAACTCCGAGGGTATCAAGAGACCCAGTACTTC
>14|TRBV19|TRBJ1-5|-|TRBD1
CASSMNRGSQPQHF
TGTGCCAGTAGTATGAACAGGGGAAGTCAGCCCCAGCATTTT
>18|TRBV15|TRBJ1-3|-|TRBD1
CATSRGTGKESSGNTIYF
TGTGCCACCAGCAGAGGGACAGGGAAGGAGAGCTCTGGAAACACCATATATTTT
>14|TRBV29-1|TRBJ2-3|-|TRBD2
CSTWTSGSPDTQYF
TGCAGCACCTGGACTAGCGGGAGCCCAGATACGCAGTATTTT
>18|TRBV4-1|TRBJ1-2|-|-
CASSQVSRGWDANYGYTF
TGCGCCAGCAGCCAAGTTAGTAGGGGGTGGGACGCTAACTATGGCTACACCTTC
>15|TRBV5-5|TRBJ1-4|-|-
CASSLRGGFNEKLFF
TGTGCCAGCAGCTTGCGGGGCGGATTTAATGAAAAACTGTTTTTT
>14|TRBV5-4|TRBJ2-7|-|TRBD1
CASSLDRGPYEQYF
TGTGCCAGCAGCTTGGACAGGGGGCCCTACGAGCAGTACTTC
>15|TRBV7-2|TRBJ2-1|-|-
CASSLVPRGGNEQFF
TGTGCCAGCAGCTTAGTGCCTAGAGGCGGCAATGAGCAGTTCTTC
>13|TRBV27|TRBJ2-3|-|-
CASSLLSTDTQYF
TGTGCCAGCAGTTTACTGAGCACAGATACGCAGTATTTT
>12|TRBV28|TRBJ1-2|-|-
CASFRSRGGYAF
TGTGCCAGCTTTAGGTCGCGGGGGGGCTACGCCTTC
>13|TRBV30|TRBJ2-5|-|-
CAWTRQLKETQYF
TGTGCCTGGACGAGGCAGCTGAAAGAGACCCAGTACTTC
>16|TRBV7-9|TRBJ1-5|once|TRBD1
CASSTDRGPSNQPQHF
TGTGCCAGCAGCACAGACAGGGGGCCGAGCAATCAGCCCCAGCATTTT
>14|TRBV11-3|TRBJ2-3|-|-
CASSLGPPIDTQYF
TGTGCCAGCAGCTTAGGCCCCCCCATCGATACGCAGTATTTT
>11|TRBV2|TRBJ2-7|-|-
CASSEWREQYF
TGTGCCAGCAGTGAGTGGCGGGAGCAGTACTTC
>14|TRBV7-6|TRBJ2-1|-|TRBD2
CASSLRTSVREQFF
TGTGCCAGCAGCCTACGGACTAGCGTGCGTGAGCAGTTCTTC
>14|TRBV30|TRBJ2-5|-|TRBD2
CAWSTGSGIKTQYF
TGTGCCTGGAGTACCGGGAGCGGGATAAAGACCCAGTACTTC
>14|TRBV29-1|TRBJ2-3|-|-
CSVDFRPVADTQYF
TGCAGCGTTGATTTCCGTCCGGTCGCGGATACGCAGTATTTT
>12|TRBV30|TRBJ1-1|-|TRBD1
CASRQGNTEAFF
TGTGCCTCTAGACAGGGGAACACTGAAGCTTTCTTT
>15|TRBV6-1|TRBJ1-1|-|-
CASSLEGSRSTEAFF
TGTGCCAGCAGCTTAGAAGGGTCTAGGAGCACTGAAGCTTTCTTT
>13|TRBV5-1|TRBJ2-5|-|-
CASSVDSQETQYF
TGCGCCAGCAGCGTGGACTCGCAAGAGACCCAGTACTTC
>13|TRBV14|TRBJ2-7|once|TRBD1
CASSRDRAYEQYF
TGTGCCAGCAGCCGGGACAGGGCCTACGAGCAGTACTTC
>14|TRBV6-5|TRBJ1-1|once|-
CASKAGGMNTEAFF
TGTGCCAGCAAGGCCGGAGGGATGAACACTGAAGCTTTCTTT
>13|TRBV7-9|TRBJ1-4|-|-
CASSLRGGEKLFF
TGTGCCAGCAGCTTAAGGGGTGGCGAAAAACTGTTTTTT
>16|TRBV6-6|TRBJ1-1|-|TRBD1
CASSPGQGVRSTEAFF
TGTGCCAGCAGTCCCGGACAGGGGGTTCGGTCCACTGAAGCTTTCTTT
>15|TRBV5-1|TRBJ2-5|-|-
CASSMGGRIQETQYF
TGCGCCAGCAGTATGGGAGGCAGGATCCAAGAGACCCAGTACTTC
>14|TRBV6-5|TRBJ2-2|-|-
CASGRESYTGELFF
TGTGCCAGCGGCCGGGAGTCGTACACCGGGGAGCTGTTTTTT
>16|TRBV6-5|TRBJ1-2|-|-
CASSYDVTRTNYGYTF
TGTGCCAGCAGTTACGACGTTACCAGGACCAACTATGGCTACACCTTC
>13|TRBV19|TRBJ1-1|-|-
CASSIDGNTEAFF
TGTGCCAGTAGTATAGACGGGAACACTGAAGCTTTCTTT
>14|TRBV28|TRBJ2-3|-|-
CASSSGPQADTQYF
TGTGCCAGCAGTTCGGGCCCCCAAGCAGATACGCAGTATTTT
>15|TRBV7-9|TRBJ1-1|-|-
CASSLEGLVGTEAFF
TGTGCCAGCAGCTTAGAGGGGCTAGTCGGCACTGAAGCTTTCTTT
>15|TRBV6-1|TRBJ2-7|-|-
CASRLTATKTYEQYF
TGTGCCAGCAGACTTACAGCGACCAAAACTTACGAGCAGTACTTC
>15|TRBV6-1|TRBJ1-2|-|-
CASSPSTPSNYGYTF
TGTGCCAGCTCCCCCAGCACCCCTTCTAACTATGGCTACACCTTC
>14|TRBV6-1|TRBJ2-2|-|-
CASSEQGRGGELFF
TGTGCCAGCAGTGAGCAGGGTAGGGGCGGGGAGCTGTTTTTT
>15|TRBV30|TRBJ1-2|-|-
CAWNFPGRQNYGYTF
TGTGCCTGGAATTTCCCGGGACGGCAGAACTATGGCTACACCTTC